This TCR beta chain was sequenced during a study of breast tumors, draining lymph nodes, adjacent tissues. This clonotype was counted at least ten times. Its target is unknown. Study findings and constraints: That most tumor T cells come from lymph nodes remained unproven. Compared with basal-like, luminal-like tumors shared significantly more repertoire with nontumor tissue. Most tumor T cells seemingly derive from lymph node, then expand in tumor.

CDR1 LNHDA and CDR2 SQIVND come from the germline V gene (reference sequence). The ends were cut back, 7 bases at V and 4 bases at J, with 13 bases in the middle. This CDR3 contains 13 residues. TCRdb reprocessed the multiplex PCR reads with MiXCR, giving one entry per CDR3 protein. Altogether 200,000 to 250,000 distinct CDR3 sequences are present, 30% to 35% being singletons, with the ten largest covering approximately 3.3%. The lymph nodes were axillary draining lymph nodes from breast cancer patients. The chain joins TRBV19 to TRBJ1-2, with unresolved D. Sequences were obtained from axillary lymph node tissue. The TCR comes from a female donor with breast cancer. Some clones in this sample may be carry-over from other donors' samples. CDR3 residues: CASTARGSYGYTF. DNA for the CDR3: TGTGCCAGTACCGCGCGGGGTAGCTATGGCTACACCTTC.